The 7 T cell receptor beta chains presented below share a single source sample, sequenced in a study of T cells after yellow fever vaccination. Each CDR3 protein gets one entry after TCRdb re-called the 5' RACE reads with MiXCR. The sample contains about 130,000 distinct CDR3 sequences, about 8.2% of which appear only once. Here the sequenced sample was CD8+ T cells sorted from PBMCs, taken on the day of the yellow fever booster vaccination. Receptor source: a man between 18 and 29 years old who received the YFV17D yellow fever vaccine.

This sequence joins TRBV18 and TRBJ2-7, with D unclear. The CDR3 runs 14 residues. Germline CDR1 KGHSH, CDR2 LQKENI. With 2 bases removed from V and 0 bases from J, the gap between germline ends came to 8 bases. CDR3 region: CASSPGKGSYEQYF. The CDR3, as DNA: TGTGCCAGCTCACCAGGGAAGGGCTCCTACGAGCAGTACTTC.

This clonotype was seen more than once but under ten times. J is TRBJ2-1 and V is TRBV5-1; D might be TRBD2 (5 bases). The V end lost 2 bases, the J end lost 2 bases, and 11 bases lay between the germline ends. CDR3 size: 15 residues. Germline V gene lookup returns CDR1 SGHRS and CDR2 YFSETQ. This CDR3 reads CASSFARRPYNEQFF. The DNA for the CDR3 is TGCGCCAGCAGCTTTGCCAGGAGGCCCTACAATGAGCAGTTCTTC. Based on the CDR3 plus reference TRBV5-1 and TRBJ2-1, the full variable domain is KAGVTQTPRYLIKTRGQQVTLSCSPISGHRSVSWYQQTPGQGLQFLFEYFSETQRNKGNFPGRFSGRQFSNSRSEMNVSTLELGDSALYLCASSFARRPYNEQFFGPGTRLTVL.

The chain is built from TRBV5-5 and TRBJ2-2; D perhaps matches TRBD2 (6 bases). V lost 2 bases and J lost 8, with 13 bases in between. The CDR3 contains 14 residues. CDR1 is SGHKS and CDR2 is YYEKEE in the germline V gene (reference sequence). The CDR3: CASSFWSAGGELFF. In DNA form, the CDR3 reads TGTGCCAGCAGCTTTTGGTCGGCGGGGGGGGAGCTGTTTTTT.

J is TRBJ2-2 and V is TRBV11-2; 9 positions match TRBD1. The CDR3 consists of 16 residues. V lost 1 base to trimming and J lost 6 bases; unmatched junction nucleotides: 6. Germline V gene lookup returns CDR1 SGHAT and CDR2 FQNNGV. CDR3 amino acids: CASSLVRQGGAGELFF. CDR3 DNA: TGTGCCAGCAGCTTAGTAAGACAGGGGGGAGCCGGGGAGCTGTTTTTT.

This clonotype was counted a few times. One end of the junction does not line up with germline, which may come from a read error. The chain recombines TRBV7-9 with TRBJ1-2, with 10 bases that match TRBD1. The CDR3 runs to 14 residues. Germline V lookup: CDR1 SEHNR, CDR2 FQNEAQ (reference sequence). CDR3 bases: TGTGCCAGCAGCTCCTCCCGACAGGGGGCCCGGGAGGCCTTC. Protein: CASSSSRQGAREAF.

This sequence joins TRBV7-6 and TRBJ2-2; D not certain. CDR1 is SGHVS, CDR2 FNYEAQ, per germline. V was cut by 1 base and J by 7 bases, with 7 bases left in between. The CDR3 spans 13 residues. CDR3 residues: CASSLGGIGELFF. CDR3 sequence (DNA): TGTGCCAGCAGCTTAGGAGGAATCGGGGAGCTGTTTTTT.

This chain joins TRBV7-6 and TRBJ1-6, with unresolved D. The germline gives CDR1 SGHVS, CDR2 FNYEAQ. V lost 4 bases, J lost 1 base, and 11 bases lay in between. This CDR3 comprises 16 residues. The CDR3 loop reads CASSSAGGSYNSPLHF. The CDR3 nucleotides are TGTGCCAGCAGCTCGGCCGGTGGGTCCTATAATTCACCCCTCCACTTT.